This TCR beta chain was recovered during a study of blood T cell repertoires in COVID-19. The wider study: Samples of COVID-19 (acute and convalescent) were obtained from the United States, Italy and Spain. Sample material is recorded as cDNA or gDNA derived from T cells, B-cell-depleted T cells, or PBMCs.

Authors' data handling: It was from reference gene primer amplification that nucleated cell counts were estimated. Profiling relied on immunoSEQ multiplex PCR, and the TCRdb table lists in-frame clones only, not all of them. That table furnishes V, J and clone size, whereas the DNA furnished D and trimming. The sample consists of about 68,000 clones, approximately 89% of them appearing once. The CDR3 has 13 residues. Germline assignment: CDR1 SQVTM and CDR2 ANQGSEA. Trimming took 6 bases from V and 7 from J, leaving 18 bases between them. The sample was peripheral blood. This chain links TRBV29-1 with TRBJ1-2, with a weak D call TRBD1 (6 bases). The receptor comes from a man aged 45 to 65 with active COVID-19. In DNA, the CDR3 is TGCAGCGTCGACGACAGGACGCGATCTGGCTACACCTTC. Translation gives CSVDDRTRSGYTF. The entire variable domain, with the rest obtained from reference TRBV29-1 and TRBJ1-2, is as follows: SAVISQKPSRDICQRGTSLTIQCQVDSQVTMMFWYRQQPGQSLTLIATANQGSEATYESGFVIDKFPISRPNLTFSTLTVSNMSPEDSSIYLCSVDDRTRSGYTFGSGTRLTVV.